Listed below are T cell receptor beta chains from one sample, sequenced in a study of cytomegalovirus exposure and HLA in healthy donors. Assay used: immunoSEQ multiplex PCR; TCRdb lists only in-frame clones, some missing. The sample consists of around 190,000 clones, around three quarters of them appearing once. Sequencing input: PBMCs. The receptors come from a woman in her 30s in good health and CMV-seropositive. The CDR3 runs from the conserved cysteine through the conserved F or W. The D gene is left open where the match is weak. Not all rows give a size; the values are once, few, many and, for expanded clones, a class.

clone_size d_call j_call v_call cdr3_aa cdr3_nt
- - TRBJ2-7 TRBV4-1 CASSQVPGAGIYEQYF TGCGCCAGCAGCCAAGTACCCGGAGCGGGCATTTACGAGCAGTACTTC
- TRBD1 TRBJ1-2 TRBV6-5 CASSYLAGTADGYTF TGTGCCAGCAGTTACCTCGCCGGGACAGCCGATGGCTACACCTTC
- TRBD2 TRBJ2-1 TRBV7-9 CASSLLLADRNEQFF TGTGCCAGCAGCTTATTACTAGCGGATAGGAATGAGCAGTTCTTC
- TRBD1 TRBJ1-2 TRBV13 CASSLVTGSGGYTF TGTGCCAGCAGCTTGGTGACAGGGTCTGGAGGCTACACCTTC
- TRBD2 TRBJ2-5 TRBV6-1 CASSETSGGKETQYF TGTGCCAGCAGTGAAACCAGCGGGGGGAAAGAGACCCAGTACTTC
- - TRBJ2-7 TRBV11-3 CASSMPQVLAEQYF TGTGCCAGCAGCATGCCCCAGGTCCTAGCCGAGCAGTACTTC
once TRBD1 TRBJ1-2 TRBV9 CASSFREQGADGYTF TGTGCCAGCAGCTTCCGAGAACAGGGGGCCGATGGCTACACCTTC
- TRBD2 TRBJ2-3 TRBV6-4 CASSERGEGTDTQYF TGTGCCAGCAGTGAGCGGGGGGAAGGCACAGATACGCAGTATTTT
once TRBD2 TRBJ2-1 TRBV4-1 CASSQGWGLAGADEQFF TGCGCCAGCAGCCAAGGATGGGGACTAGCGGGAGCGGATGAGCAGTTCTTC
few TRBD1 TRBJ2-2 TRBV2 CASRARDRGPGELFF TGTGCCAGCAGGGCCCGGGACAGGGGGCCTGGGGAGCTGTTTTTT
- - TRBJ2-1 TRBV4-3 CASSQDFTGSSYNEQFF TGCGCCAGCAGCCAAGATTTTACGGGTAGCTCCTACAATGAGCAGTTCTTC
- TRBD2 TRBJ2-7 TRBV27 CASSSHSGRSEQYF TGTGCCAGCAGTTCCCATAGCGGGAGAAGCGAGCAGTACTTC
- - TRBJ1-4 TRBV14 CASSPDSRKLFF TGTGCCAGCAGCCCCGACAGTCGAAAACTGTTTTTT
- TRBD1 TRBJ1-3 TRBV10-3 CAMGQGAGNTIYF TGTGCCATGGGACAGGGGGCTGGAAACACCATATATTTT
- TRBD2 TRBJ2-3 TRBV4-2 CASSQPTSGGGSDTQYF TGTGCCAGCAGCCAGCCGACTAGCGGGGGGGGGTCAGATACGCAGTATTTT
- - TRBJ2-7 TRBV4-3 CASSQDHGIIYEQYF TGCGCCAGCAGCCAAGATCACGGGATAATCTACGAGCAGTACTTC
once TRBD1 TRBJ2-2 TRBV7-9 CASSRGAGGSVDTGELFF TGTGCCAGCAGCCGAGGGGCAGGGGGAAGTGTGGACACCGGGGAGCTGTTTTTT
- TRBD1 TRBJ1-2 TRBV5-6 CASSLIRGPNYGYTF TGTGCCAGCAGCTTGATAAGGGGGCCAAACTATGGCTACACCTTC
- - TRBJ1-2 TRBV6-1 CASRGIGSYYGYTF TGTGCCAGCAGGGGGATCGGGAGCTACTATGGCTACACCTTC
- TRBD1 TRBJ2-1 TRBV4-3 CASSQEGRGLRNEQFF TGCGCCAGCAGCCAAGAGGGCAGGGGGCTGAGGAATGAGCAGTTCTTC
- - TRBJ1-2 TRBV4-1 CASSQDPRQRFWTPANGYTF TGCGCCAGCAGCCAAGATCCCCGGCAGCGGTTCTGGACCCCAGCGAATGGCTACACCTTC
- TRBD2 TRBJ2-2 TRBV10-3 CAISKTIAGGSIATGELFF TGTGCCATCAGCAAGACAATAGCGGGAGGGTCCATTGCCACCGGGGAGCTGTTTTTT
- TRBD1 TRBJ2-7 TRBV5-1 CASSTGQGFGEQYF TGCGCCAGCAGTACGGGACAGGGGTTCGGCGAGCAGTACTTC
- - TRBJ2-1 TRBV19 CASSPNPDYEQFF TGTGCCAGTAGTCCAAATCCCGACTATGAGCAGTTCTTC
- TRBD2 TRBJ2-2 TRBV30 CAWAGGAGVTGELFF TGTGCCTGGGCCGGGGGAGCGGGAGTCACCGGGGAGCTGTTTTTT
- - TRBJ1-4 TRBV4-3 CASSQDVGGAYEKLFF TGCGCCAGCAGCCAAGACGTCGGGGGGGCTTACGAAAAACTGTTTTTT
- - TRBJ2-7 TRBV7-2 CASSSPETYEQYF TGTGCCAGCAGCTCCCCAGAAACCTACGAGCAGTACTTC
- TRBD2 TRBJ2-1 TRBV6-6 CASSSPEREGNEQFF TGTGCCAGCAGTTCTCCGGAGCGGGAAGGCAATGAGCAGTTCTTC
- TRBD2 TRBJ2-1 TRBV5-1 CASSLMAGDYNEQFF TGCGCCAGCAGCTTGATGGCGGGGGACTACAATGAGCAGTTCTTC
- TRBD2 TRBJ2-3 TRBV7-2 CASSLTRLAKNTQYF TGTGCCAGCAGCCTTACTCGACTAGCGAAAAATACGCAGTATTTT
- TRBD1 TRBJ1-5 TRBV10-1 CASSESGTVYSNQPQHF TGCGCCAGCAGTGAGTCCGGGACAGTTTATAGCAATCAGCCCCAGCATTTT
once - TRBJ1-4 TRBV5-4 CASSSDGKGKLFF TGTGCCAGCAGCTCGGACGGGAAGGGAAAACTGTTTTTT
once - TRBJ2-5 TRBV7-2 CASSLLGGAATQYF TGTGCCAGCAGCTTATTGGGGGGGGCCGCGACCCAGTACTTC
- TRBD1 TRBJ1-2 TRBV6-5 CASSSLRRQGNGYTF TGTGCCAGCAGTTCTCTTCGACGACAGGGTAATGGCTACACCTTC
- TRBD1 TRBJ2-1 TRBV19 CASSIRPGGNEQFF TGTGCCAGTAGTATTAGGCCAGGGGGCAATGAGCAGTTCTTC
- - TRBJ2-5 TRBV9 CASSSGGRETQYF TGTGCCAGCAGCTCTGGAGGGCGAGAGACCCAGTACTTC
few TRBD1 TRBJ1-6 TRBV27 CASRTGATHSPLHF TGTGCCAGCAGAACAGGGGCCACACATTCACCCCTCCACTTT
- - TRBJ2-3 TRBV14 CANIGGHPTDTQYF TGTGCCAATATTGGAGGGCACCCTACAGATACGCAGTATTTT
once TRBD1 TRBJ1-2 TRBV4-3 CASSPDRGFGGYTF TGCGCCAGCAGCCCGGACAGGGGATTCGGTGGCTACACCTTC
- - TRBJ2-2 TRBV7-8 CASSFQMNTGELFF TGTGCCAGCAGCTTTCAGATGAACACCGGGGAGCTGTTTTTT